Below, one TCR beta chain is given with its context. The antigen is not known. A read error may account for a junction end that differs from germline. A constant-region primer primed TCR beta cDNA synthesis from 450 to 550 ng of total RNA. Employing slightly modified ARM-PCR, three nested multiplex PCR rounds were run, and these gave rise to the TCR beta libraries. It was with TRBV1-TRBV30 forward primers and a C-beta reverse primer that the first two PCR rounds were run, at approximately 10 cycles each. MiXCR, applied by TCRdb to the multiplex PCR reads, yields one record per CDR3 protein. The sample contains hundreds of thousands of distinct CDR3 sequences, 50% to 70% of which appear only once. Germline assignment: CDR1 SGHRS and CDR2 YFSETQ. CDR3 size: 13 residues. This sample is drawn from a study of tumor-infiltrating lymphocytes in primary liver carcinoma. Overall study: Tumors, staged T1-T3 N0M0, spanned about 4.2 to 10 cm. Findings and caveats of the study: Bulk unsorted material prevented CD4+ and CD8+ repertoire comparison. Tumor region pairs outstripped tumor-adjacent and tumor-blood pairs in overlap.

Unsorted whole blood supplied the blood RNA, and germline DNA was isolated too. The sample taken for sequencing was peripheral blood. The sequence was obtained from a man between 40 and 49 years old with primary liver carcinoma and hepatitis B virus infection. This rearrangement joins TRBV5-1 to TRBJ1-2; D is undetermined. CDR3 DNA sequence: TGCGTCAGCAGCTTGGATGAGCCCTATGGCTACACCTTC. Its translation is CVSSLDEPYGYTF.